What follows describes a single TCR beta chain. Its target is not known. The source of the sample is a study of T cell repertoires in cytomegalovirus infection. Study overall: The authors used CMV epitopes that were HLA-C-restricted (recently identified) and HLA-B-restricted (well studied). CMV infection together with matching HLA type was indicated by public TCR beta signatures.

The germline V gene has CDR1 MNHNS and CDR2 SASEGT. The CDR3 totals 15 residues. V was clipped by 5 bases and J by 7 bases, with 17 bases between them. TCRdb re-called the reads with MiXCR, one entry per CDR3 protein. Here the sample spans roughly 920,000 distinct CDR3 sequences, around 31% being singletons. Source: cultured CD8+ T cells from PBMCs, taken from culture after CMV antigen stimulation. The sequence derives from a human donor in good health (CMV status not recorded). Some clones in this sample may be carry-over from other donors' samples. The chain is built from TRBV6-1 and TRBJ1-4; no firm D call. The chain's CDR3 is CASSLGRGPGEKLFF. CDR3 bases: TGTGCCAGCAGTCTTGGACGGGGTCCGGGTGAAAAACTGTTTTTT.